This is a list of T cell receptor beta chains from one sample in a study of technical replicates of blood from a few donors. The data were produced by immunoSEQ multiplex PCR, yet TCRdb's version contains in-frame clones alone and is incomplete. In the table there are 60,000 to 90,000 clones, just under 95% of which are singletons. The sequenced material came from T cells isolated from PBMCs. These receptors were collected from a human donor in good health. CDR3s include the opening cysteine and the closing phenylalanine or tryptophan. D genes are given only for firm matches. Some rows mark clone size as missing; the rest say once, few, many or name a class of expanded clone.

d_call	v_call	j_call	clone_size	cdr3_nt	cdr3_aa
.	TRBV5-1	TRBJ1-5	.	TGCGCCAGCAGCGCTGAGGGGGGGAGCAATCAGCCCCAGCATTTT	CASSAEGGSNQPQHF
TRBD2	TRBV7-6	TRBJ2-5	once	TGTGCCAGCAGCTTTGCGGGGGGGGGACAAGCACAAGAGACCCAGTACTTC	CASSFAGGGQAQETQYF
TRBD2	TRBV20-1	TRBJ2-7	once	TGCAGTGCTAGTGTAGCGGGGCAGTACTTC	CSASVAGQYF
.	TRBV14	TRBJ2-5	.	TGTGCCAGCAGCCCTCAGCGAACCGGGACCCAGTACTTC	CASSPQRTGTQYF
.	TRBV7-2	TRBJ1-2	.	TGTGCCAGCAGCTTTGGGTCCGGGGGCTATGGCTACACCTTC	CASSFGSGGYGYTF
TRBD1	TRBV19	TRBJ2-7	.	TGTGCCAGTAGTAAAGGGACAGGGGTCATCTACGAGCAGTACTTC	CASSKGTGVIYEQYF
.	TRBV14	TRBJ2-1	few	TGTGCCAGCAGGCCAAGGACTGGAAGCTCCTACAATGAGCAGTTCTTC	CASRPRTGSSYNEQFF
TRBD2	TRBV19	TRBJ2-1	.	TGTGCCAGTAGTATAGCGGGGGGGCCGGGGGATGAGCAGTTCTTC	CASSIAGGPGDEQFF
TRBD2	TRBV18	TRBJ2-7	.	TGTGCCAGCTCACGGACTGGCGGGAGGCCCCACGAGCAGTACTTC	CASSRTGGRPHEQYF
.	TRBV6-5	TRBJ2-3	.	TGTGCCAGCAGTTACGGGCGCTCCACAGATACGCAGTATTTT	CASSYGRSTDTQYF
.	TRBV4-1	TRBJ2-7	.	TGCGCCAGCAGCCAAGCCGGTCTCCGCTACGAGCAGTACTTC	CASSQAGLRYEQYF
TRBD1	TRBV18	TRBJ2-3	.	TGTGCCAGCTTACGGACAGGGACAGATACGCAGTATTTT	CASLRTGTDTQYF
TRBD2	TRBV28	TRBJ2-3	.	TGTGCCAGCAGCTATACCGGGACTAGCGGGAGGGCGCAGTATTTT	CASSYTGTSGRAQYF
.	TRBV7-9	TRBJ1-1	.	TGTGCCAGCCAGGAGGGGAACACTGAAGCTTTCTTT	CASQEGNTEAFF
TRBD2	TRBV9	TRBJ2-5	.	TGTGCCAGCAGCGCCTCGACTAGCGGCTCTCAAGAGACCCAGTACTTC	CASSASTSGSQETQYF
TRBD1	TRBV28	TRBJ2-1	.	TGTGCCAGCAGTTTACGGGACAGGGTCAATGAGCAGTTCTTC	CASSLRDRVNEQFF
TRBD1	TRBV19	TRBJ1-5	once	TGTGCCAGTAGTATGGGGGCAGGGGGCCAACAGCCCCAGCATTTT	CASSMGAGGQQPQHF
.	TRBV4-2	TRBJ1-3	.	TGTGCCAGCAGCCAAGAGCGACAGGCCACAGGAAACACCATATATTTT	CASSQERQATGNTIYF